This entry lists 17 T cell receptor beta chains sequenced from one sample in a study of blood T cells in healthy people across ages (dated by TCRdb to the mid-2010s). Library preparation was by 5' RACE. The sequencer was an Illumina HiSeq 2500. The second PCR ran for roughly 6 to 11 cycles and used a J-beta primer mix along with a sample-barcoded 5' primer. TCRdb reworked the public reads: Q25 trimming with fastp, MiXCR clone assembly, productive beta chains retained. A single entry per CDR3 protein holds the most common genes and DNA from its merged rows. The sample records hundreds of thousands of distinct CDR3 sequences, around 26% of which are singletons. Around a sixth of the sample is held by the ten biggest clonotypes. Sequencing was carried out using blood. Source of these receptors: an elderly woman in good health.

J is TRBJ2-7 and V is TRBV7-3; 9 nucleotides agree with TRBD1. Germline assignment: CDR1 SGHTA and CDR2 FQGTGA. J gave up 4 bases and V 0 bases, and 4 bases lay outside the gene matches. CDR3 size: 15 residues. The CDR3 coding sequence is TGTGCCAGCAGCTTAACGGGACAGGGCAGGTACGAGCAGTACTTC. Translated: CASSLTGQGRYEQYF.

This clonotype was observed many times. The rearrangement joins TRBV12-3 or TRBV12-4 to TRBJ1-2, with 10 nucleotides matching TRBD1. This CDR3 comprises 13 residues. The trim removed 10 bases at V and 7 bases at J, leaving 9 bases unmatched. CDR3 amino acids: CAIRQGAGSGYTF. The CDR3 region has the DNA TGTGCCATTAGACAGGGGGCGGGCAGTGGCTACACCTTC.

The rearrangement links TRBV10-2 to TRBJ2-2, with D unresolved. V was cut by 4 bases and J by 0 bases, with 12 bases left in between. The germline gives CDR1 WSHSY, CDR2 SAAADI. The CDR3 has 16 amino acids. In DNA form, the CDR3 reads TGCGCCAGCAGTGGTCCAAGAAACGCGAACACCGGGGAGCTGTTTTTT. The encoded protein is CASSGPRNANTGELFF.

This clonotype turned up a few times. A much larger clone sits a single nucleotide away, making a read error possible. This chain connects TRBV7-2 to TRBJ2-1, with 7 bases matching TRBD1. The DNA end is a closer match to TRBJ2-7, so the J assignment may be wrong. The germline CDR1 and CDR2 sequences are SGHTA and FQGNSA. The CDR3 has 15 amino acids. The CDR3 coding sequence is TGTGCCAGCAGCCGCGGACAGGTCTCCTACAATGAGCAGTACTTC. Protein sequence: CASSRGQVSYNEQYF.

The chain links TRBV4-3 to TRBJ1-4; the match to TRBD1 covers 7 bases. The CDR3 covers 15 residues. The germline V gene has CDR1 LGHNA and CDR2 YSLEER. Losses at the gene ends were 0 bases for V and 7 bases for J; bases not matched to a gene: 5. For the CDR3, the DNA is TGCGCCAGCAGCCAAGATGCGACAGGGTCTGAAAAACTGTTTTTT. Amino acid sequence: CASSQDATGSEKLFF.

This clonotype showed up many times. The chain joins TRBV7-2 to TRBJ2-3; TRBD2 matches at 7 bases. This CDR3 is built from 16 residues. Germline loops: CDR1 SGHTA, CDR2 FQGNSA. V dropped 5 bases and J dropped 1; count of bases not matched to a gene: 9. This chain's CDR3 is CASSGPPLAGTDTQYF. In nucleotides, the CDR3 is TGTGCCAGCAGCGGACCCCCCCTAGCGGGCACAGATACGCAGTATTTT.

This clonotype has a count of ten or more. The chain recombines TRBV7-2 with TRBJ2-3; D unresolved. There are 12 residues in the CDR3. V dropped 0 bases and J dropped 6 bases, with 4 bases sitting between them. Germline V gives CDR1 SGHTA, CDR2 FQGNSA. This chain's CDR3 is CASSLAEDTQYF. CDR3 DNA sequence: TGTGCCAGCAGCTTAGCGGAGGATACGCAGTATTTT.

Points on this clonotype: The junction departs from germline at one end; a sequencing error may be responsible. This rearrangement joins TRBV12-3 or TRBV12-4 to TRBJ2-3; a possible D gene is TRBD2 (7 bases). The CDR3 length is 14 residues. The CDR3 bases are TGTGCCAGCAATCTAAGGGGGGGAGTAGATGCGCAGTATTTT. Residues: CASNLRGGVDAQYF.

The CDR3 sequence is CASSLTGSSNQPQHF. CDR3 DNA sequence: TGTGCCAGCAGCTTAACAGGCTCTAGCAATCAGCCCCAGCATTTT. The chain is built from TRBV7-9 and TRBJ1-5, with D perhaps matching TRBD1 (5 bases). The length of the CDR3 is 15 residues. Trimming left V 2 bases short and J 0 bases short, with 8 bases between. Germline CDR1 and CDR2: SEHNR and FQNEAQ (reference sequence). The full variable domain, completed using reference TRBV7-9 and TRBJ1-5, is DTGVSQNPRHKITKRGQNVTFRCDPISEHNRLYWYRQTLGQGPEFLTYFQNEAQLEKSRLLSDRFSAERPKGSFSTLEIQRTEQGDSAMYLCASSLTGSSNQPQHFGDGTRLSIL.

This clonotype was seen only a few times. Just one base apart from a much larger clone, this may be a read error. The chain links TRBV10-2 to TRBJ2-7, with 11 bases lining up with TRBD2. The CDR3 runs 14 residues. The germline V gene encodes CDR1 WSHSY and CDR2 SAAADI. The chain's CDR3 is CATQLTSGAYEQYF. The CDR3 nucleotides read TGCGCCACCCAACTGACTAGCGGGGCCTATGAGCAGTACTTC.

This clonotype appeared many times. This chain connects TRBV5-1 to TRBJ2-5; 7 bases agree with TRBD1. J gave up 3 bases and V 2 bases, and 4 bases lay outside the gene matches. From germline, CDR1 is SGHRS and CDR2 YFSETQ. This CDR3 is built from 14 residues. This CDR3 is CASSFRDSKETQYF. CDR3 bases: TGCGCCAGCAGCTTCCGGGACAGTAAAGAGACCCAGTACTTC. Combining the CDR3 with reference TRBV5-1 and TRBJ2-5 gives the whole variable domain KAGVTQTPRYLIKTRGQQVTLSCSPISGHRSVSWYQQTPGQGLQFLFEYFSETQRNKGNFPGRFSGRQFSNSRSEMNVSTLELGDSALYLCASSFRDSKETQYFGPGTRLLVL.

The chain links TRBV14 to TRBJ1-6; D gene ambiguous. Looked up from germline, CDR1 is SGHDN and CDR2 is FVKESK. V shed 3 bases and J shed 7 bases, with 13 bases lying between them. This CDR3 is built from 15 residues. The CDR3 DNA sequence: TGTGCCAGCAGCCAGTCTCGGGGATTCAATTCACCCCTCCACTTT. Translated: CASSQSRGFNSPLHF. The complete variable domain, with remaining parts taken from reference TRBV14 and TRBJ1-6, reads EAGVTQFPSHSVIEKGQTVTLRCDPISGHDNLYWYRRVMGKEIKFLLHFVKESKQDESGMPNNRFLAERTGGTYSTLKVQPAELEDSGVYFCASSQSRGFNSPLHFGNGTRLTVT.

This clonotype came up many times. For the CDR3, the DNA is TGTGCCAGCAGCTTAGCGTTGGCAGGGGCCCAGGCCCAGTACTTC. As protein: CASSLALAGAQAQYF. V usage is TRBV7-2 and J usage is TRBJ2-5; possibly TRBD1 for D (6 bases). The CDR3 has 15 residues. Trimming left V 0 bases short and J 9 bases short, with 17 bases between. Germline V CDR1 and CDR2: SGHTA, FQGNSA.

CDR3 coding DNA: TGTGCCATCACTCCGACAGGCTACGAGCAGTACTTC. This encodes CAITPTGYEQYF. This chain uses TRBV10-3 with TRBJ2-7; maybe TRBD1 (6 bases). V lost 7 bases to trimming and J lost 3 bases, with 10 bases between them. CDR1 is ENHRY and CDR2 is SYGVKD in the germline V gene. The CDR3 extends over 12 amino acids.

The gene calls are TRBV7-3 and TRBJ1-6; D is undetermined. This CDR3 contains 14 residues. The ends were cut back, 4 bases at V and 7 bases at J, with 11 bases in the middle. Germline V gives CDR1 SGHTA, CDR2 FQGTGA. CDR3 DNA sequence: TGTGCCAGCAGCTCCGGACGGATCAATTCACCCCTCCACTTT. Its translation is CASSSGRINSPLHF. Full variable domain (rest looked up from reference TRBV7-3 and TRBJ1-6): GAGVSQTPSNKVTEKGKYVELRCDPISGHTALYWYRQSLGQGPEFLIYFQGTGAADDSGLPNDRFFAVRPEGSVSTLKIQRTERGDSAVYLCASSSGRINSPLHFGNGTRLTVT.

This clonotype was counted between two and nine times. A far larger clone is only one base removed, so a read error is likely. This chain joins TRBV7-9 and TRBJ2-1; TRBD2 aligns across 10 bases. Trimming at V came to 5 bases and at J to 4 bases, leaving 5 bases not matched to a gene. The CDR3 totals 15 residues. Germline V gene sequence: CDR1 SEHNR, CDR2 FQNEAQ (reference sequence). The CDR3 DNA follows: TGTGCCAGCAGCCCCGAACTAGCGGGGTACAATGAGCAGTTCTTC. Translation: CASSPELAGYNEQFF. Supplemented by reference TRBV7-9 and TRBJ2-1, the full variable domain reads DTGVSQNPRHKITKRGQNVTFRCDPISEHNRLYWYRQTLGQGPEFLTYFQNEAQLEKSRLLSDRFSAERPKGSFSTLEIQRTEQGDSAMYLCASSPELAGYNEQFFGPGTRLTVL.

This clonotype was seen at least ten times. The chain joins TRBV29-1 to TRBJ2-3, with 10 positions matching TRBD2. V lost 7 bases to trimming and J lost 1 base; unmatched junction nucleotides: 5. CDR1 is SQVTM and CDR2 is ANQGSEA in the germline V gene. The CDR3 is 14 amino acids. The CDR3 protein is CSAPLAGGTDTQYF. CDR3 bases: TGCAGCGCGCCGCTAGCGGGAGGCACAGATACGCAGTATTTT.